Sequencing of this T cell receptor beta chain was carried out in a study of cytomegalovirus exposure and HLA in healthy donors. As for the study in general: Genotyping showed around 80% of over 350 donors falling in the Caucasian-associated ancestry cluster.

Comments on this clone: The antigen remains undetermined.

60 Vbeta and 13 Jbeta primers were used in PCR. Measured with immunoSEQ multiplex PCR; TCRdb has only the in-frame clones, and not every one. This listing includes roughly 70,000 clones. Per germline, CDR1 SQVTM and CDR2 ANQGSEA. The CDR3 loop spans 13 amino acids. V shed 7 bases and J 5 bases; nucleotides not matched to a gene: 5. Study findings and constraints: A later examination showed that TCR association rates differed by HLA locus, with DRB1 most and HLA-C fewest. A few CMV-associated chains proved CMV antigen-specific in vitro.

This TCR came from a female donor in good health and CMV-seropositive. Sample: PBMCs. V usage is TRBV29-1 and J usage is TRBJ2-5; 12 bases are shared with TRBD1. The DNA for the CDR3 is TGCAGCGGCCGGGACAGGGGGCGCGAGACCCAGTACTTC. Amino acids: CSGRDRGRETQYF. Drawing the rest from reference TRBV29-1 and TRBJ2-5, the complete variable domain is SAVISQKPSRDICQRGTSLTIQCQVDSQVTMMFWYRQQPGQSLTLIATANQGSEATYESGFVIDKFPISRPNLTFSTLTVSNMSPEDSSIYLCSGRDRGRETQYFGPGTRLLVL.